This TCR beta chain is from a study of shared clonotypes between healthy human individuals (dated by TCRdb to 2018 to 2021). In terms of the full investigation: The cohort comprised two women and three men aged 18 to 49 years. For each donor, CD4 naive and CD4 memory were each given three plates, CD8 naive was given two plates, and CD8 memory was given one plate. The study deeply sequenced blood TCR repertoires of five healthy adults to estimate repertoire size and the extent of clonotype sharing between individuals. Libraries were prepared and TCR repertoires were sequenced by different laboratories using diverse techniques, in order to increase sequencing depth and limit assay-specific biases. Each donor's leukapheresis produced roughly between roughly 0.85 and 9 billion PBMCs. The research as a whole found: Clonotypes shared by all four sorted-subset donors showed higher generation probabilities than non-shared clonotypes. Approximately 5% of naive CD4, 3.5% of naive CD8, about 2.4% of memory CD4, and around 0.42% of memory CD8 clonotypes were shared across a few donors. Because the study included a small number of donors, the genetic and exposure-history diversity represented was limited. Naive subsets generally had larger estimated clonotype richness than memory subsets did. Sampling was limited to blood, and TCR repertoires in tissue likely differ from TCR repertoires in blood. Rarefaction of sorted-subset datasets indicated incomplete sequencing despite the large sequencing depth. Pairwise subsampling indicated that sequencing depth was expected to affect the degree of clonotype sharing among donors.

Donors were healthy HIV-negative adults with no recently reported acute infections or vaccinations. Every donor was a Caucasian adult living in Nashville, Tennessee, USA. Magnetic negative selection was used to enrich CD4+ T cells, after which naive cells were positively selected on CD45RA and the negative fraction became the memory subset. After blood collection by leukapheresis, PBMCs were isolated using Ficoll-Histopaque density gradient centrifugation and then cryopreserved in the vapor phase of liquid nitrogen. Purity and quantity of every magnetically sorted T cell population were checked by analytical flow cytometry. From each sorted fraction, genomic DNA was isolated and quantified by UV absorbance on a Nanodrop 2000c. Concerning this clone: It has no known antigen specificity. Base qualities were left out, and no much larger clone turns up one base away.

Using the deep immunoSEQ assay, TCR CDR3 regions were amplified from genomic DNA by multiplex PCR. Extracted genomic DNA from each cell subset was distributed evenly across all wells of several immunoSEQ 96-well plates, and each plate was treated as a replicate. For sorted subsets, around 200 ng genomic DNA, equal to 25,000 to 35,000 T cell genomes, was loaded into each replicate PCR. Purified libraries were quantified with a Qubit 3.0 fluorometer, sized on a Bioanalyzer 2100, and re-quantified with the KAPA Library Quantification kit. Every immunoSEQ 96-well plate was sequenced on a separate single-read 150-cycle Illumina NextSeq 550 flow cell. The authors processed their data as follows. The immunoSEQ output contained only junctional sequences without quality scores, so filtering could not match that applied to full-length reads. To assign V/J genes and CDR3, sequences were annotated using PyIR, a Python wrapper for IgBLAST v1.9, with IMGT germline references. Any read was removed if the V/J assignment was weak (E-value above 1e-6), the CDR3 was missing, or the read contained stop codons, out-of-frame junctions, or ambiguous translated residues. V3J clonotypes were defined by identical inferred V gene, J gene, and CDR3 amino acid sequence. Percentage overlap between repertoires was computed as shared unique clonotypes divided by the size of the smaller repertoire. RTK rarefaction, the Chao1 estimator, and Recon v2.1 estimates of unobserved clonotypes were used to assess repertoire richness. For all TCRbeta clonotypes obtained by the gDNA method from several donors, generation probabilities were computed with OLGA. As stored in TCRdb, this immuneACCESS dataset retains in-frame rearrangements with V and J assigned. A fraction of the clones does not appear; measured against another copy, unresolved V genes explain less than half of the discrepancy, and the remainder lacks a known reason. That table supplies the V and J calls and clone size; D and trimming were determined from the DNA. Recorded for this sample are 1.6 million or so clones; around 95% of them occurred a single time. The ten largest clones add up to about 1% of the sample.

The clonotype comes from a man between 25 and 39 years old in good health. The sample comprised naive CD4+ T cells sorted from blood. Reading the label with the study, this specimen's cell subset or site is: CD45RA+ positively selected.

The CDR3 is CASSDGLAGGITDTQYF. The DNA sequence follows: TGTGCCAGCAGTGATGGACTAGCGGGAGGCATCACAGATACGCAGTATTTT. The chain is assembled from TRBV11-1 and TRBJ2-3; a stretch of 14 junction bases matches TRBD2. The germline V gene (reference sequence) supplies CDR1 SGHAT and CDR2 FQDESV. The CDR3 runs 17 residues from the cysteine to the phenylalanine. Just CDR3 DNA is preserved here, 51 bases in frame from base 1. The junction shows trimming of 6 bases on V and 2 bases on J, and the gene matches do not reach 7 bases of it.